The table lists the clone carrying this T cell receptor (beta chain) with a count of one. This sample was included in a study of blood T cell repertoires in COVID-19. TCRdb keeps only in-frame clones here, not all; method: immunoSEQ multiplex PCR. Of roughly 340,000 clones listed, approximately 87% are singletons. The TCR sequence derives from a man between 35 and 55 years old in a cohort exposed to, infected with or recovered from COVID-19 (not recorded which). Source material: PBMCs or T cells enriched from blood (not recorded which).

For the CDR3, the DNA is TGCGCCAGCAGCTGGGACAGGGGTTCCTACAATGAGCAGTTCTTC. Translation gives CASSWDRGSYNEQFF. V is TRBV5-1 and J is TRBJ2-1; 10 nucleotides align to TRBD1. Germline trimming cut 3 bases from V and 1 base from J; bases unmatched to any gene: 1. This CDR3 comprises 15 residues. The germline V gene has CDR1 SGHRS and CDR2 YFSETQ. Full variable domain (rest looked up from reference TRBV5-1 and TRBJ2-1): KAGVTQTPRYLIKTRGQQVTLSCSPISGHRSVSWYQQTPGQGLQFLFEYFSETQRNKGNFPGRFSGRQFSNSRSEMNVSTLELGDSALYLCASSWDRGSYNEQFFGPGTRLTVL.